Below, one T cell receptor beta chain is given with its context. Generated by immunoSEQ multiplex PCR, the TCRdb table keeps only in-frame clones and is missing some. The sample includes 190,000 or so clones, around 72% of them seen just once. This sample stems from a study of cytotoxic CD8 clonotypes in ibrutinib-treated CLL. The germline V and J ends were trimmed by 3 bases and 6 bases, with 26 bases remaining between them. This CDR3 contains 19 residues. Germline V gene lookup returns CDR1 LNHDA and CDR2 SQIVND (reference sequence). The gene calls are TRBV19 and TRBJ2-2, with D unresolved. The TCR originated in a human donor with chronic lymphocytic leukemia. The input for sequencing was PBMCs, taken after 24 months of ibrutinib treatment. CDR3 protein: CASSIFLRFRASSAGELFF. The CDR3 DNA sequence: TGTGCCAGTAGTATTTTTCTGAGGTTTAGGGCCTCGTCCGCCGGGGAGCTGTTTTTT.